This TCR beta chain was retrieved from a study of persistence of HIV-infected CD4 T cells. CDR3 size: 16 residues. CDR1 and CDR2 (germline): SEHNR, FQNEAQ (reference sequence). The V end lost 4 bases, the J end lost 6 bases, and 21 bases lay between the germline ends. About this clone: The antigen is not known.

The libraries were made with immunoSEQ version 4 in survey mode. Repertoires were generated with immunoSEQ multiplex PCR, while TCRdb's copy carries only in-frame clones and drops some. The repertoire has about 45,000 clones, less than 90% of them found once; the top ten carry roughly 0.46%. Anti-CD3/anti-CD28 beads served as a nonspecific positive control stimulus. Responding CD4+ T cells were sorted by upregulation of both CD40 ligand and CD69. Undetectable plasma HIV-1 RNA below 50 copies/mL lasted at least 4 years. CD8-depleted PBMCs were stimulated more than 15 hours with anti-CD28/CD49d costimulation, CD40-blocking antibody and enfuvirtide. Study outcomes and limitations: Degenerate expanded CDR3beta sequences were enriched among CMV- and Gag-responding cells.

The chain carries TRBV7-9 and TRBJ1-1; D possibly corresponds to TRBD1 (5 bases). Material: CD4+ T cells sorted from PBMCs after roughly 18-hour stimulation, obtained from a patient who received antiretroviral therapy. The receptor was isolated from an adult woman with HIV who was CMV-seropositive. The CDR3 sequence is CASSSTRSGRRAEAFF. Written as DNA, the CDR3 is TGTGCCAGCAGCTCAACACGATCAGGGAGGAGGGCTGAAGCTTTCTTT.